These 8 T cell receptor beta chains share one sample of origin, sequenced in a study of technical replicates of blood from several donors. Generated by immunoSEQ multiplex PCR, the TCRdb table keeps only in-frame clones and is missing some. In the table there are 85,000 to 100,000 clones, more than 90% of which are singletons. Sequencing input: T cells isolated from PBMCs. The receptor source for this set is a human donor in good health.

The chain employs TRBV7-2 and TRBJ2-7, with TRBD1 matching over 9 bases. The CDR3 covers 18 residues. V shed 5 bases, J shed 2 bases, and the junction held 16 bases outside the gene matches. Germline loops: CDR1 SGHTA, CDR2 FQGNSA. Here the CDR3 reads CASSPNPNYGTGTYEQYF. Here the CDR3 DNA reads TGTGCCAGCAGCCCCAACCCTAATTACGGGACAGGGACCTACGAGCAGTACTTC. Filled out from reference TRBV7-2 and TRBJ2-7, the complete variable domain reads GAGVSQSPSNKVTEKGKDVELRCDPISGHTALYWYRQSLGQGLEFLIYFQGNSAPDKSGLPSDRFSAERTGGSVSTLTIQRTQQEDSAVYLCASSPNPNYGTGTYEQYFGPGTRLTVT.

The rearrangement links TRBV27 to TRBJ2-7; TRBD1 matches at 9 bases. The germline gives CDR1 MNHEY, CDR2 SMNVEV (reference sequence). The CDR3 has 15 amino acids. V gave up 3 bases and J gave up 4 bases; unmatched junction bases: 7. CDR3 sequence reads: CASSFTGTGPYEQYF. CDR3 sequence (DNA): TGTGCCAGCAGTTTCACCGGGACAGGGCCGTACGAGCAGTACTTC.

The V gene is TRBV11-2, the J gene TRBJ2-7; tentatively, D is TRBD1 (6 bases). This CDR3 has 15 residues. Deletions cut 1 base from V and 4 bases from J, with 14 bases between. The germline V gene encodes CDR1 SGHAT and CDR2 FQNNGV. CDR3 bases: TGTGCCAGCAGCTTAGCGAGGACAGAAATTTACGAGCAGTACTTC. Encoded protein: CASSLARTEIYEQYF.

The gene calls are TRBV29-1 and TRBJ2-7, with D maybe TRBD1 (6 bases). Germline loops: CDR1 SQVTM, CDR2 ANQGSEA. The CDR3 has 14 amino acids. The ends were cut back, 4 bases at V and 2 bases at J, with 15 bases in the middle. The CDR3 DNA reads TGCAGCGTTGTATGGGACATTCAGCCCTACGAGCAGTACTTC. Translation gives CSVVWDIQPYEQYF.

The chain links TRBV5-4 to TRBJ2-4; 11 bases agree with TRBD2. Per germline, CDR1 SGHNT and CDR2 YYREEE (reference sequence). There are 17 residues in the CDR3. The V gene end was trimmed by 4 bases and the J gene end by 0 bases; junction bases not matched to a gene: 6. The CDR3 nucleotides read TGTGCCAGCAGCGAGGGACTAGCGGATATAGCCAAAAACATTCAGTACTTC. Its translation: CASSEGLADIAKNIQYF.

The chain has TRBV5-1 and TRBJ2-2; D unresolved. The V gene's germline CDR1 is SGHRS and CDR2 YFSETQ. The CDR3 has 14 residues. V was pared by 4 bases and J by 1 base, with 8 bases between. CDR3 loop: CASSPTRNTGELFF. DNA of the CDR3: TGCGCCAGCAGCCCGACAAGGAACACCGGGGAGCTGTTTTTT.

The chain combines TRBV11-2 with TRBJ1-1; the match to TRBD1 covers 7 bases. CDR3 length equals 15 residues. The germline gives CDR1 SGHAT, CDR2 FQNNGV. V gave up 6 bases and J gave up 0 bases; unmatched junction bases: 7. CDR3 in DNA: TGTGCCAGCAGGATAACCGGGACAGTGAACACTGAAGCTTTCTTT. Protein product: CASRITGTVNTEAFF.

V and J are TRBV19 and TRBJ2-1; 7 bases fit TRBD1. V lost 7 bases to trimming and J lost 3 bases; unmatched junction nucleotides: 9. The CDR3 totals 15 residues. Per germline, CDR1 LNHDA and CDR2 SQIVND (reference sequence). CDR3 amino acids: CASKQGENLYNEQFF. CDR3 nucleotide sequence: TGTGCCAGTAAGCAGGGGGAGAACCTCTACAATGAGCAGTTCTTC.